Listed below are T cell receptor beta chains from one sample, sequenced in a study of cytomegalovirus exposure and HLA in healthy donors. TCRdb's table, derived via immunoSEQ multiplex PCR, lists solely in-frame clones and lacks some. The table records more than 200,000 clones, roughly 88% of them present only once. The sequenced sample was PBMCs. These receptor sequences come from a woman younger than 45 in good health and CMV-seronegative. Both conserved end residues are part of each CDR3. The D gene is left open where the match is weak. A row's size may be missing; if present it is once, few, many or a size class.

j_call d_call clone_size v_call cdr3_nt cdr3_aa
TRBJ2-3 TRBD2 NA TRBV10-3 TGTGCCATCAGTGAGTCGATGGGACTAGCGAAAGATACGCAGTATTTT CAISESMGLAKDTQYF
TRBJ1-1 TRBD1 NA TRBV4-3 TGCGCCAGCAGCCAAGAGACAGGGGTTCCCACTGAAGCTTTCTTT CASSQETGVPTEAFF
TRBJ2-7 NA NA TRBV23-1 TGCGCCAGCGGTTCCGGGGGCTCCTACGAGCAGTACTTC CASGSGGSYEQYF
TRBJ2-7 TRBD2 NA TRBV7-8 TGTGCCAGCAGCTCCCAAGGTAGCGGGAGGGCCAAGCAGTACTTC CASSSQGSGRAKQYF
TRBJ2-7 NA NA TRBV28 TGTGCCAGCAGTTTATCCCACTTAGGCTACGAGCAGTACTTC CASSLSHLGYEQYF
TRBJ2-7 NA NA TRBV28 TGTGCCAGCAGTCCCCCGACCCCTGGGGACTACGAGCAGTACTTC CASSPPTPGDYEQYF
TRBJ2-7 TRBD2 NA TRBV7-2 TGTGCCAGCAGCCTGGGACTAGCCAACTACGAGCAGTACTTC CASSLGLANYEQYF
TRBJ2-7 NA few TRBV18 TGTGCCAGCTCATCACGTGTTGGGGTAGGGTCCTACGAGCAGTACTTC CASSSRVGVGSYEQYF
TRBJ2-7 TRBD2 NA TRBV7-2 TGTGCCAGCAGCCGCCTAGCGGGGACCTACGAGCAGTACTTC CASSRLAGTYEQYF
TRBJ1-5 TRBD1 NA TRBV18 TGTGCCAGCTCACCGGGACAGGTCAATCAGCCCCAGCATTTT CASSPGQVNQPQHF
TRBJ2-7 TRBD1 few TRBV6-1 TGTGCCAGCAGTCACAGGGGCACGGGAACGAACGAGCAGTACTTC CASSHRGTGTNEQYF
TRBJ2-3 TRBD2 NA TRBV7-3 TGTGCCAGCAGCACCAAGTCGGGAGGGACAGATACGCAGTATTTT CASSTKSGGTDTQYF
TRBJ1-1 NA NA TRBV7-9 TGTGCCAGCAGGGGGGCGCAGGGACGGAACACTGAAGCTTTCTTT CASRGAQGRNTEAFF
TRBJ2-3 TRBD2 NA TRBV9 TGTGCCAGCAGCGGACGAGCGGGAGGGCAGAAAGATACGCAGTATTTT CASSGRAGGQKDTQYF
TRBJ2-1 NA NA TRBV9 TGTGCCAGCAGCGTAGGGTGGCAGGGTAAGGAGCAGTTCTTC CASSVGWQGKEQFF
TRBJ2-7 NA NA TRBV28 TGTGCCAGCAGTATCCTAACCTACGAGCAGTACTTC CASSILTYEQYF
TRBJ2-3 NA NA TRBV27 TGTGCCAGCAGTTCGTCCCTTGGCATCCGCCCAGATACGCAGTATTTT CASSSSLGIRPDTQYF
TRBJ2-3 NA NA TRBV2 TGTGCCAGCAGGGGCGGCACAGATACGCAGTATTTT CASRGGTDTQYF
TRBJ2-3 NA NA TRBV13 TGTGCCAGCAGCATCCGGGGAGATACGCAGTATTTT CASSIRGDTQYF
TRBJ1-1 NA NA TRBV15 TGTGCCACCAGCAGAGGGGGGGGTCACGCTGAAGCTTTCTTT CATSRGGGHAEAFF
TRBJ2-1 TRBD2 few TRBV4-1 TGCGCCAGCAGACTCTCGGGACTAGCGGGATCTCATGAGCAGTTCTTC CASRLSGLAGSHEQFF
TRBJ1-4 NA NA TRBV29-1 TGCAGCGTTGAAGATCGCGGAACCAATGAAAAACTGTTTTTT CSVEDRGTNEKLFF
TRBJ2-7 TRBD2 few TRBV2 TGTGCCAGCAGTGGCCCAGCGGGAGGCTACGAGCAGTACTTC CASSGPAGGYEQYF
TRBJ2-3 TRBD2 NA TRBV7-3 TGTGCCAGCAGCTTAACTAGCGGGGGGCCGAAAGCGGGAGTAGATACGCAGTATTTT CASSLTSGGPKAGVDTQYF
TRBJ1-2 NA NA TRBV7-2 TGTGCCAGCAGCTTAGGGGGGGCGGGTGGCTACACCTTC CASSLGGAGGYTF
TRBJ1-4 NA once TRBV7-2 TGTGCCAGCAGCTTAGCGAATGAAAAACTGTTTTTT CASSLANEKLFF
TRBJ1-2 NA once TRBV15 TGTGCCACCAGCAGCACCGCAGTTTGGGCGAACTATGGCTACACCTTC CATSSTAVWANYGYTF
TRBJ2-7 TRBD2 NA TRBV27 TGTGCCAGCAGTGGGCTAGCGGGAGGGCCTTACGAGCAGTACTTC CASSGLAGGPYEQYF
TRBJ2-1 NA NA TRBV5-6 TGTGCCAGCAGCTTGATGCTAGGTCTGCACAATGAGCAGTTCTTC CASSLMLGLHNEQFF
TRBJ1-3 NA NA TRBV5-6 TGTGCCAGCAGAGGGGGGCCAGGGAATGGAAACACCATATATTTT CASRGGPGNGNTIYF
TRBJ1-3 NA NA TRBV2 TGTGCCAGCAGTGACCGGCAGGCCAACTCTGGAAACACCATATATTTT CASSDRQANSGNTIYF
TRBJ1-2 TRBD1 NA TRBV6-5 TGTGCCAGCAGTAGGACAGGGGATGGCTACACCTTC CASSRTGDGYTF
TRBJ2-7 NA NA TRBV29-1 TGCAGCGTTGAAGGTGATAGCTCCTACGAGCAGTACTTC CSVEGDSSYEQYF
TRBJ2-7 NA NA TRBV19 TGTGCCAGTAGTCCGGGTAGGGGCTACGAGCAGTACTTC CASSPGRGYEQYF
TRBJ2-1 NA NA TRBV5-1 TGCGCCAGCAGCTTGGAAAATGAGCAGTTCTTC CASSLENEQFF
TRBJ2-3 TRBD2 NA TRBV6-5 TGTGCCAGCAGTGATCTGGGAGGGTCGCAGTATTTT CASSDLGGSQYF
TRBJ2-3 NA once TRBV12-5 TGTGCTAGTGGTTTGGTCCTAGATACGCAGTATTTT CASGLVLDTQYF
TRBJ2-1 NA NA TRBV15 TGTGCCACCAGCATCGTTATATTGGGTGAGCAGTTCTTC CATSIVILGEQFF
TRBJ2-7 TRBD1 NA TRBV5-6 TGTGCCAGCAGCTACGGACAGGGAGCTTTCTACGAGCAGTACTTC CASSYGQGAFYEQYF